This T cell receptor beta chain was profiled in a study of T cell responses to AZD1222 COVID-19 vaccine. Overall study findings and caveats: Baseline testing showed seropositivity in only a handful of AZD1222 recipients. Distributed over spike, vaccine-associated CD4 TCRs predominated at 160-218 and 743-854.

The V gene's germline CDR1 is SGHRS and CDR2 YFSETQ. Trimming cost V 4 bases and J 3 bases, with 13 bases left between them. The CDR3 extends over 14 amino acids. Worth noting for this clone: Its target is not known.

Profiled with immunoSEQ multiplex PCR; TCRdb holds only in-frame clones, not every one. The sample shows approximately 89,000 clones, 90% to 95% of them seen only once. This chain joins TRBV5-1 and TRBJ1-2; weak D call: TRBD1 (5 bases). The specimen comprised peripheral blood, sampled on day 0 of AZD1222 vaccination. The sequence came from an adult in good health. The CDR3 here is CASSRATEDYGYTF. As DNA, the CDR3 is TGCGCCAGCAGCCGCGCGACAGAGGACTATGGCTACACCTTC.